A single sample gave rise to the 19 T cell receptor beta chains below, sequenced in a study of blood T cell repertoires in COVID-19. TCRdb's table, derived via immunoSEQ multiplex PCR, lists solely in-frame clones and lacks some. Counted here are about 24,000 clones, 85% to 90% occurring once; the ten biggest clones make up roughly 25%. The source material was peripheral blood. Every receptor here comes from a human donor with active COVID-19. The donor label of this sample is uncertain.

This clone was picked up a small number of times. The gene calls are TRBV6-5 and TRBJ1-4; possibly TRBD1 for D (5 bases). The germline V gene has CDR1 MNHEY and CDR2 SVGAGI. Trimming took 6 bases from V and 8 from J, leaving 16 bases between them. There are 14 residues in the CDR3. The CDR3 bases are TGTGCCAGCAGCCGGGCGGGGGGAGACGAAAAACTGTTTTTT. Translation: CASSRAGGDEKLFF.

This rearrangement joins TRBV5-8 to TRBJ2-3; D possibly corresponds to TRBD1 (5 bases). The CDR3 sequence is 14 residues long. Germline lookup yields CDR1 SGHTS and CDR2 YDEGEE. Trimming left V 6 bases short and J 1 base short, with 12 bases between. The CDR3 DNA follows: TGTGCCAGCACCCCCAGGGTTCGCACAGATACGCAGTATTTT. It specifies CASTPRVRTDTQYF.

This clone has just one count. This sequence joins TRBV7-2 and TRBJ2-5, with 7 nucleotides matching TRBD2. V was pared by 0 bases and J by 5 bases, with 3 bases of the junction left unmatched. The CDR3 has 14 residues. The germline V gene has CDR1 SGHTA and CDR2 FQGNSA. The CDR3 nucleotides read TGTGCCAGCAGCTTAGCACTAGCGACGGAGACCCAGTACTTC. Its protein is CASSLALATETQYF.

The genes are TRBV9 and TRBJ1-2, with a possible D match to TRBD1 (5 bases). V gave up 6 bases and J gave up 4 bases, with 25 bases separating them. The CDR3 spans 17 residues. The germline V gene has CDR1 SGDLS and CDR2 YYNGEE. DNA for the CDR3: TGTGCCAGCATCGAGAGTCGTCAGGCCGGGGGTGGCTATGGCTACACCTTC. Protein product: CASIESRQAGGGYGYTF.

This chain joins TRBV5-6 and TRBJ2-2; TRBD1 is a possible D gene (6 bases). The germline V and J ends were trimmed by 4 bases and 2 bases, with 15 bases remaining between them. The CDR3 is 16 amino acids. In germline, CDR1 is SGHDT, CDR2 YYEEEE. CDR3 loop: CASSRPPGTNTGELFF. The CDR3 nucleotides read TGTGCCAGCAGCCGCCCTCCAGGGACAAACACCGGGGAGCTGTTTTTT.

This clone showed up just once. The chain carries TRBV6-6 and TRBJ1-5; unclear D gene. V was clipped by 2 bases and J by 3 bases, with 8 bases between them. The CDR3 contains 14 residues. The germline gives CDR1 MNHNY, CDR2 SVGAGI (reference sequence). CDR3 sequence: CASSYAQVNQPQHF. In DNA, the CDR3 is TGTGCCAGCAGTTACGCCCAGGTCAATCAGCCCCAGCATTTT.

V is TRBV7-2 and J is TRBJ1-1, with D hard to call. Germline V lookup: CDR1 SGHTA, CDR2 FQGNSA. There are 12 residues in the CDR3. The V gene lost 7 bases and the J gene lost 3 bases, with 9 bases spanning the gap. Here the CDR3 reads CASTTRDTEAFF. In nucleotides, the CDR3 is TGTGCCAGCACCACGCGGGACACTGAAGCTTTCTTT.

The gene calls are TRBV7-9 and TRBJ2-3; no reliable D call. CDR1 and CDR2 from the germline V gene are SEHNR and FQNEAQ (reference sequence). This CDR3 is 13 amino acids long. V shed 5 bases and J shed 6 bases, with 12 bases lying between them. CDR3 protein: CASSPPVSDTQYF. As DNA, the CDR3 is TGTGCCAGCAGCCCCCCGGTTTCCGATACGCAGTATTTT.

This chain links TRBV28 with TRBJ1-6; possible D gene TRBD1, 5 bases. Trimming removed 0 bases from V and 8 bases from J, with 17 bases in between. The germline gives CDR1 MDHEN, CDR2 SYDVKM. The CDR3 runs to 17 residues. CDR3 loop: CASSLWGPRQKYSPLHF. CDR3 sequence (DNA): TGTGCCAGCAGTTTATGGGGGCCGAGACAGAAATATTCACCCCTCCACTTT.

The rearrangement uses TRBV19 and TRBJ1-4; TRBD1 is a possible D gene (5 bases). This CDR3 has 15 amino acids. Trimming cost V 4 bases and J 1 base, with 10 bases left between them. Germline CDR1 is LNHDA and CDR2 is SQIVND (reference sequence). This CDR3 is CASSNQGRTNEKLFF. The CDR3 DNA reads as TGTGCCAGTAGTAATCAGGGCCGAACTAATGAAAAACTGTTTTTT.

About this clone: A read error may account for a junction end that differs from germline. The chain links TRBV2 to TRBJ1-1, with a possible D match to TRBD1 (6 bases). This CDR3 is built from 15 residues. Germline CDR1 and CDR2: SNHLY and FYNNEI. In nucleotides, the CDR3 is TGTGCCAGCAGTCTACAGGGACGGGTGAAGACTGAAGCTTTCTTT. Its translation: CASSLQGRVKTEAFF.

As regards this clone: A read error may produce the germline difference seen at one junction end. This chain uses TRBV11-3 with TRBJ2-5; TRBD1 matches 8 bases. Per germline, CDR1 SGHNT and CDR2 YENEEA. The length of the CDR3 is 14 residues. The CDR3 region is CASSLDRGAETQYF. The CDR3 DNA sequence: TGTGCCAGCAGCCTAGACAGGGGAGCGGAGACCCAGTACTTC.

This sequence joins TRBV9 and TRBJ1-4; 10 positions match TRBD1. Germline lookup yields CDR1 SGDLS and CDR2 YYNGEE. V dropped 4 bases and J dropped 7; count of bases not matched to a gene: 4. The CDR3 length is 14 residues. This chain's CDR3 is CASSPGQGSEKLFF. The CDR3 DNA sequence: TGTGCCAGCAGCCCGGGACAGGGGAGTGAAAAACTGTTTTTT.

This rearrangement joins TRBV11-2 to TRBJ2-3, with 9 bases matching TRBD2. This CDR3 has 16 amino acids. The trim removed 5 bases at V and 6 bases at J, leaving 12 bases unmatched. Germline V gene data show CDR1 as SGHAT and CDR2 as FQNNGV. The CDR3 DNA sequence: TGTGCCAGCAGCCCCCTACTCGGCGGGGGGGCCGATACGCAGTATTTT. Its translation is CASSPLLGGGADTQYF.

The chain joins TRBV25-1 to TRBJ2-5, with TRBD1 identical over 8 bases. V was pared by 6 bases and J by 1 base, with 7 bases of the junction left unmatched. CDR1 MGHDK and CDR2 SYGVNS come from the germline V gene. The CDR3 has 15 residues. The CDR3 DNA is TGTGCCAGCAGCCCGTGGGGACAGGTCCAAGAGACCCAGTACTTC. Translation: CASSPWGQVQETQYF.

This clone has only a few counts. The gene calls are TRBV14 and TRBJ2-2; TRBD2 is a possible D gene (6 bases). CDR1 is SGHDN, CDR2 FVKESK, per germline. The CDR3 length is 14 residues. The V end was cut by 3 bases, the J end by 3 bases, with 8 bases between. CDR3 in amino acids: CASSQDYYTGELFF. The CDR3 DNA reads as TGTGCCAGCAGCCAGGACTATTACACCGGGGAGCTGTTTTTT.

V gene TRBV4-2 combines with J gene TRBJ1-6; D is unclear. Trimming took off 0 bases at V and 7 bases at J, with 16 bases between the two ends. Germline CDR1 reads LGHNA; CDR2 reads YNFKEQ. This CDR3 has 17 residues. The CDR3 loop reads CASSQDVAGSGNSPLHF. CDR3 nucleotide sequence: TGTGCCAGCAGCCAAGACGTAGCTGGTTCGGGAAATTCACCCCTCCACTTT.

The chain has TRBV7-3 and TRBJ2-2; D is possibly TRBD2 (6 bases). The CDR3 totals 16 residues. V lost 2 bases and J 0 bases, leaving 10 bases between the germline ends. Germline V gene lookup returns CDR1 SGHTA and CDR2 FQGTGA. Here the CDR3 DNA reads TGTGCCAGCAGCTTATCGGCGGGGCCGAACACCGGGGAGCTGTTTTTT. Residues: CASSLSAGPNTGELFF.

The chain has TRBV9 and TRBJ2-7, with D perhaps assigned TRBD1 or TRBD2 (7 bases each). Germline V gives CDR1 SGDLS, CDR2 YYNGEE. Trimming took 4 bases from V and 4 from J, leaving 15 bases between them. CDR3 size: 14 residues. The CDR3 loop is CASSLGGGSYEQYF. The CDR3 nucleotides read TGTGCCAGCAGCTTAGGGGGCGGGAGTTACGAGCAGTACTTC.